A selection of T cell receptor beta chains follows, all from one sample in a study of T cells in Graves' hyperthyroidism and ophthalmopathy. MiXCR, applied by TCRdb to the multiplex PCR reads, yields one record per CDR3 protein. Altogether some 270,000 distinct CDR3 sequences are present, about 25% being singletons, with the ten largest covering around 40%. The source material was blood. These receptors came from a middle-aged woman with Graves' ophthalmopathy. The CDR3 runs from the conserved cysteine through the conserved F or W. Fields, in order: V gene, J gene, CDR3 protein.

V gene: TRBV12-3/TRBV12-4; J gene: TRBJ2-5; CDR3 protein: CASSNTGEGETQYF
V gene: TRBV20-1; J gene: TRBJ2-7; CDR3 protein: CSAISFGQNEQYF
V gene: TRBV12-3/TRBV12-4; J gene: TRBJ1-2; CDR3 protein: CASSPGGKYGYTF
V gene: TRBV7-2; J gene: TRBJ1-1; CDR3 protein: CASSSRLNTEAFF
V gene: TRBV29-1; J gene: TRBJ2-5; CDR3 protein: CSVDSGNQETQYF
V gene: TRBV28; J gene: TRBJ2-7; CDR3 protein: CASYVSGTGTYEQYF
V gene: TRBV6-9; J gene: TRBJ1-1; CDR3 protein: CASSYTLSAVIEAFF
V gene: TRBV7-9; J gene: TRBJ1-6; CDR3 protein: CASSLSAGQGPPALHF
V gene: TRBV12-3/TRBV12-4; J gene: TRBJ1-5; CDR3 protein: CASSLTFRVSGQPQHF
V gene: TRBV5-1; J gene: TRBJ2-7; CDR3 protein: CASSFSHSGSSYEQYF
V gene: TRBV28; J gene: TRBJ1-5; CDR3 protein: CAISTGGGYSNQPQHF
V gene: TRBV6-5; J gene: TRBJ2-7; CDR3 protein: CASFTWGLAAYEQYF
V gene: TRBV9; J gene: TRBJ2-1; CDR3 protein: CASSVPGTGGYEQFF
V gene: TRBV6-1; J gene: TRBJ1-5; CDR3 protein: CASAVGWDQPQHF
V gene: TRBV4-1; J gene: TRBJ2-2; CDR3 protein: CASSQERAYTGELFF
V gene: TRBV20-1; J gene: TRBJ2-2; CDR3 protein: CSARDARLANTGELFF
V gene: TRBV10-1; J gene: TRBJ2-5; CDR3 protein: CASGELVRETQYF
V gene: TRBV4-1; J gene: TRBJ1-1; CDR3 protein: CASSIPGLLNTEAFF
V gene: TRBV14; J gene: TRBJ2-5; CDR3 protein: CASSRTGTSGRADLKTQYF
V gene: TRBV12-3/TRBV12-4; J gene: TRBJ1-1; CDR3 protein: CASSSRQGASDTEAFF
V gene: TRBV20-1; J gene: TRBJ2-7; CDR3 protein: CSAHTGTSYEQYF
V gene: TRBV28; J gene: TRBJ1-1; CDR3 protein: CASSLVGQSSYTEAFF
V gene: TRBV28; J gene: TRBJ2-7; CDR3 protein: CASSLLRGPYEQYF
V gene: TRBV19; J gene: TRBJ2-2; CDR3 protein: CASRTSGGNTGELFF
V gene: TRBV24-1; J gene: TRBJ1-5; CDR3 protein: CATSDLKGIRNQPQHF
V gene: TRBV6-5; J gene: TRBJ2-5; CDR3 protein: CASSYSYGGQWSQETQYF
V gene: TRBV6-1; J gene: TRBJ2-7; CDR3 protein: CASRTPGKDYERYF
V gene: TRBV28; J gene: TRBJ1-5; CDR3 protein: CASRKDGQPQHF
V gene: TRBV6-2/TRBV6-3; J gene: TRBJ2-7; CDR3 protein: CASSYNPGLADEQYF
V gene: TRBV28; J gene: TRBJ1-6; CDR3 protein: CASSLRGSGSDSPLHF
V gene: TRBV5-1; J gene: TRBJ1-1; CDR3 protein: CASSPGTGPMNTEAFF
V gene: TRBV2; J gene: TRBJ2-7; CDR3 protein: CASSDRTGEGEQYF
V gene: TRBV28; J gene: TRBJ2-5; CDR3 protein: CASSLGFQETQYF
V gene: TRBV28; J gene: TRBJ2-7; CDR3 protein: CASSWASSYEQYF
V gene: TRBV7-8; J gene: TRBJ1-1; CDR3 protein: CASSLLMNTEAFF
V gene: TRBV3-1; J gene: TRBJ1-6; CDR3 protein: CASSQRDNYNSPLHF
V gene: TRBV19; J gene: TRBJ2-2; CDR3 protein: CASSITGELFF
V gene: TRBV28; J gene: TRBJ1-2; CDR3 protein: CASSSRGRPRGYTF
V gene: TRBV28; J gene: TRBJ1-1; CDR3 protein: CASRKTGGTEAFF
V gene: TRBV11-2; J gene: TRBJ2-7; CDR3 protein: CASSLVGQGVVEQYF
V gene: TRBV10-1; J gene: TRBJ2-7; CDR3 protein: CANLTSTYEQYF
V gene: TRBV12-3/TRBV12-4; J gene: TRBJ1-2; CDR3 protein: CASSVDRGIDGYTF
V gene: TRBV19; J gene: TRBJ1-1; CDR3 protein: CASSIGGLNTEAFF
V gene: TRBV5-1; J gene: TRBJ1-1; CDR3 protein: CASSSTGGGITEAFF
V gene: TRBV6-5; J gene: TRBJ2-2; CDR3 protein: CASSTSGTGNTGELFF
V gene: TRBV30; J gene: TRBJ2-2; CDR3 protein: CAWSRVVAGGQFTGELFF
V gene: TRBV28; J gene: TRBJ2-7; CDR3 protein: CASSFGLAEREQYF
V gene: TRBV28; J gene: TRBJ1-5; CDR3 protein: CASSLYTAGQRNQPQHF
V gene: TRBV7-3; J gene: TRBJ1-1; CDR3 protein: CASSSSGGAATEAFF